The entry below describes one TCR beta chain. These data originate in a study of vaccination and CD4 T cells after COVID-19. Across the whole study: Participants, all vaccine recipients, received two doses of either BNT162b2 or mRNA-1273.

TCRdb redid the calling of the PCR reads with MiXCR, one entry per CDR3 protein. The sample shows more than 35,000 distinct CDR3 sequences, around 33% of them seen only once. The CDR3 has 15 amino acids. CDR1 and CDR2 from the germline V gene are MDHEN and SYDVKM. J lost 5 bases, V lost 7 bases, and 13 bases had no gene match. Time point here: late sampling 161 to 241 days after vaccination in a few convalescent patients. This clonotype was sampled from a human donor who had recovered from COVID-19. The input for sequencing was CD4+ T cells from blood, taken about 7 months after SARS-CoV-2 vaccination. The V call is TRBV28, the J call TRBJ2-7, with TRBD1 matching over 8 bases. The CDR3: CASNPLDRAPHEQYF. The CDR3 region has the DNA TGTGCCAGCAATCCCTTGGACAGGGCTCCCCACGAGCAGTACTTC.